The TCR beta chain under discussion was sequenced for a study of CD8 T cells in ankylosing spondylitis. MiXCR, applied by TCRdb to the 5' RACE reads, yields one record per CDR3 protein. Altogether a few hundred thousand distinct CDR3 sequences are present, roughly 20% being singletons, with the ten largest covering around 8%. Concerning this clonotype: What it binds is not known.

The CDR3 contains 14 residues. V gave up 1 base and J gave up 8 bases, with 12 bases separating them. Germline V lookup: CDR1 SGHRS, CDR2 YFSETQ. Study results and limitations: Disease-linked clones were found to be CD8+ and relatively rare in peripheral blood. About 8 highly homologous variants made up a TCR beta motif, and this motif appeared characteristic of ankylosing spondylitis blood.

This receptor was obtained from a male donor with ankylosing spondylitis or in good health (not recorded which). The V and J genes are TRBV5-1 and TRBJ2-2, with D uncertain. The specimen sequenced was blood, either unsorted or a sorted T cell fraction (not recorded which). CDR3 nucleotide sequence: TGCGCCAGCAGCTTGAATCTCCGGTCGGGGGAGCTGTTTTTT. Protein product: CASSLNLRSGELFF.